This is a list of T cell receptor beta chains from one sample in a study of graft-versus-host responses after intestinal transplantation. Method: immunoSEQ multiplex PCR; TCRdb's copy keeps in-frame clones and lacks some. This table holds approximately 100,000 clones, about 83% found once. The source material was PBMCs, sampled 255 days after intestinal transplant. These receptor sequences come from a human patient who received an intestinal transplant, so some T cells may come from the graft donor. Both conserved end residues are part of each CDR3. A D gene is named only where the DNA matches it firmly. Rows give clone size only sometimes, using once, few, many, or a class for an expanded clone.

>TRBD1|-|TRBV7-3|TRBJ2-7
TGTGCCAGCAGCTTAAGACAGGGGGGGTACGAGCAGTACTTC
CASSLRQGGYEQYF
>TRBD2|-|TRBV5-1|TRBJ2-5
TGCGCCAGTACCCTAGCGGGGGGGCAGGAAGAGACCCAGTACTTC
CASTLAGGQEETQYF
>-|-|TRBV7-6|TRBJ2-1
TGTGCCAGCAGCCCGGACTTATGGAATGAGCAGTTCTTC
CASSPDLWNEQFF
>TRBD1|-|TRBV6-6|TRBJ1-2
TGTGCCAGCAGTTACGGGACAGACCTTCTTAACTATGGCTACACCTTC
CASSYGTDLLNYGYTF
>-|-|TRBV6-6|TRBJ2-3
TGTGCGCACGCGGCAGGACGATTACTCACAGATACGCAGTATTTT
CAHAAGRLLTDTQYF
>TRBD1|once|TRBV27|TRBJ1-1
TGTGCCAGCAGTTTATCATACAGGGGTGACACTGAAGCTTTCTTT
CASSLSYRGDTEAFF
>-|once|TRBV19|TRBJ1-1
TGTGCCAGTACCGCCCTCGGGGCCATGAACACTGAAGCTTTCTTT
CASTALGAMNTEAFF
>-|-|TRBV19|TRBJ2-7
TGTGCCAGTAGTATTTCGCAAGGAACACTCTACGAGCAGTACTTC
CASSISQGTLYEQYF
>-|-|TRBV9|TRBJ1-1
TGTGCCAGCAGCTCACACAAGGGTTCAAACACTGAAGCTTTCTTT
CASSSHKGSNTEAFF
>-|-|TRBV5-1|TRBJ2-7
TGCGCCAGCAGCTTTTGGAGCGGGTACTACTACGAGCAGTACTTC
CASSFWSGYYYEQYF
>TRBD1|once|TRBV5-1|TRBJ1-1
TGCGCCAGCAGCTTGTTCCCACAGGGGGTCGACACTGAAGCTTTCTTT
CASSLFPQGVDTEAFF
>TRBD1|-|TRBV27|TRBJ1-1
TGTGCCAGCAGTCTCCTGGGACAGTCAGCTTTCTTT
CASSLLGQSAFF
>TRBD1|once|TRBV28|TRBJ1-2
TGTGCCAGCAATAACCCACTAACGACAGGGGTGGATGGCTACACCTTC
CASNNPLTTGVDGYTF
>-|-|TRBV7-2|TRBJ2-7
TGTGCCAGCAGCCTTCCAGGGTACGAGCAGTACTTC
CASSLPGYEQYF
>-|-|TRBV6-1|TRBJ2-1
TGTGCCAGCACCGACGGACCGGGCTCCTACAATGAGCAGTTCTTC
CASTDGPGSYNEQFF
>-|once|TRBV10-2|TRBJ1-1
TGCGCCAGCAGAGAGTCTCAGGGACAGAACACTGAAGCTTTCTTT
CASRESQGQNTEAFF
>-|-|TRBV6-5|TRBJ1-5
TGTGCCAGCAGGCGGGGGGGCAGCAATCAGCCCCAGCATTTT
CASRRGGSNQPQHF
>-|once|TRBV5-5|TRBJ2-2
TGTGCCAGCAGCTTGTATATAACCGGGGAGCTGTTTTTT
CASSLYITGELFF
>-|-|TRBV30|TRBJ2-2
TGTGCCTGGAGTTACAGCCCCGGGGAGCTGTTTTTT
CAWSYSPGELFF
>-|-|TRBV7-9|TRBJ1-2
TGTGCCAGCAGCCTCACCGGGACCCTTTCCGGCAGTGGCTACACCTTC
CASSLTGTLSGSGYTF
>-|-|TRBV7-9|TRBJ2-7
TGTGCCAGCAGCGCCCCGGGCGTATACGAGCAGTACTTC
CASSAPGVYEQYF
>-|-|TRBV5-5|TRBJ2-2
TGTGCCAGCAGCTTAAGGTTGACAGATCGAAGCGGGGAGCTGTTTTTT
CASSLRLTDRSGELFF
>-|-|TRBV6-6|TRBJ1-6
TGTGCCAGCAGTTTCCTGAGCTCCTATAATTCACCCCTCCACTTT
CASSFLSSYNSPLHF
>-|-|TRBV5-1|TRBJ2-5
TGCGCCAGCAGCGTCCAGGGTGGAGAGACCCAGTACTTC
CASSVQGGETQYF
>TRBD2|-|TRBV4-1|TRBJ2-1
TGCGCCAGCAGCCTCCCGGGAGCGGGGGGGGGTGAGCAGTTCTTC
CASSLPGAGGGEQFF
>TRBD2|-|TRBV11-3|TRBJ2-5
TGTGCCAGCAGCTTGACTAGCGAAGAGACCCAGTACTTC
CASSLTSEETQYF
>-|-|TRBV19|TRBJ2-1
TGTGCCAGTAGTCAAGGGAACCACAATGAGCAGTTCTTC
CASSQGNHNEQFF
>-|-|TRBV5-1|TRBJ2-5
TGCGCCAGCAGTAAGGGGTCGAAAGAGACCCAGTACTTC
CASSKGSKETQYF
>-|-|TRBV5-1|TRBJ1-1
TGCGCCAGCAGCATGGGACTTATGAACACTGAAGCTTTCTTT
CASSMGLMNTEAFF
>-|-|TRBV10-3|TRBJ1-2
TGTGCCATCTCCCAGGGGCCGTTGTACACCTTC
CAISQGPLYTF
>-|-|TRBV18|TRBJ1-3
TGTGCCAGCTCACCAGCCAAGTTCTCTGGAAACACCATATATTTT
CASSPAKFSGNTIYF
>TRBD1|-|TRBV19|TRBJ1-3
TGTGCCAGTAGTACGTGGGACAGGGACAACACCATATATTTT
CASSTWDRDNTIYF
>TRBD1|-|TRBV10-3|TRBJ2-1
TGTGCCATCACCGAACAGGGGGGCGAGAATGAGCAGTTCTTC
CAITEQGGENEQFF
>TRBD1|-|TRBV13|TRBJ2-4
TGTGCCAGCAGCCTAGCCGGGACAGGGAATGAAAACATTCAGTACTTC
CASSLAGTGNENIQYF
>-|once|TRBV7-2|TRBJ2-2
TGTGCCAGCAGGCCCGTAGAAGGCACCGGGGAGCTGTTTTTT
CASRPVEGTGELFF
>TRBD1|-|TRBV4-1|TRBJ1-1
TGCGCCAGCAGCCAAGGAAGGGGGCAGGGCACTGAAGCTTTCTTT
CASSQGRGQGTEAFF
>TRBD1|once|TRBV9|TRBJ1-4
TGTGCCAGCAGCTCGACCGGACAGGGGATAACTAATGAAAAACTGTTTTTT
CASSSTGQGITNEKLFF
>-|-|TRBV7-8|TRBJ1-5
TGTGCCAGCAGCTTATTTTTCGGCGGTTACGATCAGCCCCAGCATTTT
CASSLFFGGYDQPQHF
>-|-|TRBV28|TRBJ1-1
TGTGCCAGCAGTTTGGTACCGCGGAACACTGAAGCTTTCTTT
CASSLVPRNTEAFF
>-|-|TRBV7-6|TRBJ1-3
TGTGCCAGCAAAGAAGGAAACACCATATATTTT
CASKEGNTIYF
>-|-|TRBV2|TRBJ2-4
TGTGCCAGCAGAGGGACTTTCGGGCAGTCAAACATTCAGTACTTC
CASRGTFGQSNIQYF
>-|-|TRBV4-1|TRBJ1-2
TGCGCCAGCAGCGGCCGGACAGTAAACTATGGCTACACCTTC
CASSGRTVNYGYTF
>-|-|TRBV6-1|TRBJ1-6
TGTGCCAGCAGTGCCCTACCAGGGATCGGTTCACCCCTCCACTTT
CASSALPGIGSPLHF
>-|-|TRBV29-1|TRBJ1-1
TGCAGCGTTGGAGGACAGTATTCAGCTTTCTTT
CSVGGQYSAFF
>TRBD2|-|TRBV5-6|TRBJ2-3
TGTGCCAGCAGCGGGGGACTAGCGACAGATACGCAGTATTTT
CASSGGLATDTQYF
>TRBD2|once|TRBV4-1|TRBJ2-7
TGCGCCAGCAGCCTCACCGTACCCACTAGCGGCTCCTACGAGCAGTACTTC
CASSLTVPTSGSYEQYF
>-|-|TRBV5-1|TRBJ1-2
TGCGCCAGCAGCTTGGATAAGGCTATTTATGGCTACACCTTC
CASSLDKAIYGYTF
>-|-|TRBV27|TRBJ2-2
TGTGCCAGCAGTTTTTCCCCCCCCTGGGACCCCAACACCGGGGAGCTGTTTTTT
CASSFSPPWDPNTGELFF
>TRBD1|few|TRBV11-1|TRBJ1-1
TGTGCCAGCAGCCGCCTCTGGGGACAGGGAGGCACTGAAGCTTTCTTT
CASSRLWGQGGTEAFF
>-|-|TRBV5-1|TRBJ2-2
TGCGCCAGCAGCTGGGTGAATAACAGGGAGAGCGGGGAGCTGTTTTTT
CASSWVNNRESGELFF
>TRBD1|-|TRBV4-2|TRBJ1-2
TGTGCCAGCAGCCAAGATCTTGGGACAGGGGCGGACTATGGCTACACCTTC
CASSQDLGTGADYGYTF
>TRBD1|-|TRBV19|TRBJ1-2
TGTGCCAGTAGCGCTCGACAGGGAGGTAACTATGGCTACACCTTC
CASSARQGGNYGYTF
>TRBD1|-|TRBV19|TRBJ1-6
TGTGCCAGTAGCCGGGACAGGGTAGGGAATTCACCCCTCCACTTT
CASSRDRVGNSPLHF
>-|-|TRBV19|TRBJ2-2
TGTGCCAGTAGCCAGGGGAGGGGCGGCGCCGGGGAGCTGTTTTTT
CASSQGRGGAGELFF
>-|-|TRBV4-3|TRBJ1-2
TGCGCCAGCAGCCAAGATAGAGCAGATGGCTACACCTTC
CASSQDRADGYTF
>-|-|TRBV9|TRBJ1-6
TGTGCCAGCAGCGTAGCTACGGGAGGTAGAAATTCACCCCTCCACTTT
CASSVATGGRNSPLHF
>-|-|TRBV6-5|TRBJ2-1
TGTGCCAGCAGTCAAATACAGGGTTACAATGAGCAGTTCTTC
CASSQIQGYNEQFF